The 26 T cell receptor beta chains given below trace back to one sample, sequenced in a study of CD8 T cells in Susac syndrome. Reverse transcription of roughly 0.45 to 1 ug RNA was performed with random hexamers. TCRdb reprocessed the immunoSEQ multiplex PCR reads with MiXCR, giving one entry per CDR3 protein. The repertoire consists of roughly 190,000 distinct CDR3 sequences, with over 90% occurring once and the leading ten covering about 0.17%. The specimen was CD8+ T cells from PBMCs. The receptors originated from a human donor with Susac syndrome.

The V gene is TRBV19, the J gene TRBJ2-1; D remains ambiguous. V dropped 0 bases and J dropped 4 bases, with 10 bases sitting between them. The CDR3 covers 15 residues. Germline CDR1 and CDR2: LNHDA and SQIVND (reference sequence). The CDR3 here is CASSIDLEGYNEQFF. The CDR3 DNA sequence: TGTGCCAGTAGTATAGACCTCGAAGGGTACAATGAGCAGTTCTTC. The whole variable domain, filled in from reference TRBV19 and TRBJ2-1, reads DGGITQSPKYLFRKEGQNVTLSCEQNLNHDAMYWYRQDPGQGLRLIYYSQIVNDFQKGDIAEGYSVSREKKESFPLTVTSAQKNPTAFYLCASSIDLEGYNEQFFGPGTRLTVL.

The rearrangement links TRBV15 to TRBJ1-5; no definite D call. The germline V gene has CDR1 LNHNV and CDR2 YYDKDF (reference sequence). Trimming shortened V by 1 base and J by 1 base, and 14 bases separated the two germline ends. This CDR3 contains 17 residues. The CDR3 here is CATSRALTLGSNQPQHF. CDR3 coding DNA: TGTGCCACCAGCAGAGCCCTGACCTTAGGGAGCAATCAGCCCCAGCATTTT.

This clonotype was detected once. The V and J genes are TRBV29-1 and TRBJ1-2, with 10 bases matching TRBD1. The germline gives CDR1 SQVTM, CDR2 ANQGSEA. This CDR3 spans 17 amino acids. V shed 1 base, J shed 10 bases, and the junction held 18 bases outside the gene matches. CDR3 residues: CSVEGYENLDRGVDYTF. CDR3 in DNA: TGCAGCGTTGAAGGATACGAAAACTTGGACAGGGGGGTTGACTACACCTTC.

The gene calls are TRBV5-1 and TRBJ1-2; 10 nucleotides match TRBD1. CDR3 length: 15 amino acids. Germline V gene sequence: CDR1 SGHRS, CDR2 YFSETQ. Trimming took 4 bases from V and 5 from J; bases not matched to a gene: 8. The CDR3 nucleotides are TGCGCCAGCAGCCCCGGGACAGGGGACATGTATGGCTACACCTTC. Protein: CASSPGTGDMYGYTF.

The rearrangement joins TRBV30 to TRBJ1-2, with 11 positions matching TRBD1. Germline V gives CDR1 GTSNPN, CDR2 SVGIG (reference sequence). The CDR3 runs 17 residues. Trimming cost V 1 base and J 2 bases; bases outside gene matches: 9. CDR3 amino acids: CAWSARTGGFKNYGYTF. CDR3 sequence (DNA): TGTGCCTGGAGTGCACGGACAGGGGGCTTTAAGAACTATGGCTACACCTTC. Combining the CDR3 with reference TRBV30 and TRBJ1-2 gives the whole variable domain SQTIHQWPATLVQPVGSPLSLECTVEGTSNPNLYWYRQAAGRGLQLLFYSVGIGQISSEVPQNLSASRPQDRQFILSSKKLLLSDSGFYLCAWSARTGGFKNYGYTFGSGTRLTVV.

The chain employs TRBV20-1 and TRBJ1-4; a weak D match, TRBD1 (6 bases). CDR1 is DFQATT, CDR2 SNEGSKA, per germline (reference sequence). This CDR3 comprises 14 residues. The V gene lost 3 bases and the J gene lost 4 bases, with 12 bases spanning the gap. Here the CDR3 DNA reads TGCAGTGCTAGCGCACAGGGACTTAATGAAAAACTGTTTTTT. Protein: CSASAQGLNEKLFF.

The CDR3 spells CASSLAFEGANYGYTF. DNA for the CDR3: TGCGCCAGCAGCTTGGCCTTTGAGGGAGCTAACTATGGCTACACCTTC. The chain has TRBV5-1 and TRBJ1-2, with unresolved D. Trimming removed 0 bases at V and 0 bases at J, with 12 bases between. The CDR3 sequence is 16 residues long. Germline values: CDR1 SGHRS, CDR2 YFSETQ. Drawing the rest from reference TRBV5-1 and TRBJ1-2, the complete variable domain is KAGVTQTPRYLIKTRGQQVTLSCSPISGHRSVSWYQQTPGQGLQFLFEYFSETQRNKGNFPGRFSGRQFSNSRSEMNVSTLELGDSALYLCASSLAFEGANYGYTFGSGTRLTVV.

This chain joins TRBV28 and TRBJ2-1; 7 positions match TRBD2. The CDR3 totals 17 residues. Germline CDR1 MDHEN, CDR2 SYDVKM. J gave up 0 bases and V 2 bases, and 7 bases lay outside the gene matches. The CDR3 here is CASSLGIGGSSYNEQFF. In DNA form, the CDR3 reads TGTGCCAGCAGTTTAGGAATCGGCGGGAGCTCCTACAATGAGCAGTTCTTC.

The gene calls are TRBV20-1 and TRBJ2-4; 7 bases are shared with TRBD1. Germline CDR1 and CDR2: DFQATT and SNEGSKA (reference sequence). The V gene end was trimmed by 4 bases and the J gene end by 0 bases; junction bases not matched to a gene: 6. The CDR3 runs 15 residues. The CDR3 here is CSATDRALAKNIQYF. The CDR3 DNA follows: TGCAGTGCTACTGACAGGGCCCTAGCCAAAAACATTCAGTACTTC.

CDR3 nucleotides: TGTGCCAGCAGCCACAGGGCGGGTCAGCCCCAGCATTTT. Amino acid sequence: CASSHRAGQPQHF. The V and J genes are TRBV27 and TRBJ1-5; tentative D call: TRBD1 (6 bases). This CDR3 is built from 13 residues. V was cut by 6 bases and J by 6 bases, with 12 bases left in between. CDR1 and CDR2 from the germline V gene are MNHEY and SMNVEV (reference sequence).

The chain carries TRBV5-1 and TRBJ2-7; TRBD2 agrees at 7 bases. Germline trimming cut 2 bases from V and 4 bases from J; bases unmatched to any gene: 6. CDR1 and CDR2 from the germline V gene are SGHRS and YFSETQ. The CDR3 is made up of 14 amino acids. CDR3 sequence: CASSFATSQYEQYF. The CDR3 DNA reads as TGCGCCAGCAGCTTCGCGACTAGCCAATACGAGCAGTACTTC. The variable domain in full, with the rest retrieved from reference TRBV5-1 and TRBJ2-7, is KAGVTQTPRYLIKTRGQQVTLSCSPISGHRSVSWYQQTPGQGLQFLFEYFSETQRNKGNFPGRFSGRQFSNSRSEMNVSTLELGDSALYLCASSFATSQYEQYFGPGTRLTVT.

The chain is built from TRBV29-1 and TRBJ1-1; D not resolved. V was pared by 6 bases and J by 1 base, with 12 bases between. This CDR3 is 13 amino acids long. Germline V gene sequence: CDR1 SQVTM, CDR2 ANQGSEA. This CDR3 reads CSVVEGANTEAFF. As DNA, the CDR3 is TGCAGCGTCGTAGAGGGTGCGAACACTGAAGCTTTCTTT.

The chain has TRBV11-2 and TRBJ2-1, with TRBD2 identical over 8 bases. Trimming removed 1 base from V and 10 bases from J; junction bases left unmatched: 9. Per germline, CDR1 SGHAT and CDR2 FQNNGV. CDR3 size: 15 residues. The CDR3 reads CASSLAGGPRGEQFF. CDR3 nucleotide sequence: TGTGCCAGCAGCTTAGCGGGGGGGCCTCGGGGCGAGCAGTTCTTC.

The genes are TRBV29-1 and TRBJ2-1; 7 positions match TRBD2. CDR1 and CDR2 (germline): SQVTM, ANQGSEA. V lost 3 bases to trimming and J lost 0 bases; unmatched junction nucleotides: 8. The CDR3 length is 16 residues. The CDR3 protein is CSVEGGLMISYNEQFF. In DNA form, the CDR3 reads TGCAGCGTTGAGGGAGGGTTAATGATCTCCTACAATGAGCAGTTCTTC.

The rearrangement uses TRBV12-3 or TRBV12-4 and TRBJ2-5, with D tentatively TRBD2 (6 bases). This CDR3 is 14 amino acids long. Trimming shortened V by 6 bases and J by 5 bases, and 16 bases separated the two germline ends. In DNA form, the CDR3 reads TGTGCCAGCAGGGGGGACTTCGCCTCGGAGACCCAGTACTTC. The encoded protein is CASRGDFASETQYF.

The chain combines TRBV3-1 with TRBJ1-2; the D is unclear. Germline assignment: CDR1 LGHDT and CDR2 YNNKEL (reference sequence). The CDR3 has 14 amino acids. Between the trimmed V and J ends, which lost 2 bases and 8 bases, there was a span of 15 bases. CDR3 amino acids: CASSQFVSSEGYTF. CDR3 DNA sequence: TGTGCCAGCAGCCAATTTGTTTCTTCGGAAGGCTACACCTTC.

The table lists this clonotype with a count of one. V usage is TRBV7-8 and J usage is TRBJ2-3, with D maybe TRBD1 (6 bases). The CDR3 is made up of 14 amino acids. In germline, CDR1 is SGHVS, CDR2 FQNEAQ. Trimming pared 2 bases from V and 4 bases from J, leaving 10 bases between. CDR3 nucleotide sequence: TGTGCCAGCAGCTTAACCACAGGGTCAGATACGCAGTATTTT. Translation: CASSLTTGSDTQYF.

This chain links TRBV10-2 with TRBJ2-7; 12 bases match TRBD2. J gave up 5 bases and V 7 bases, and 3 bases lay outside the gene matches. CDR3 length: 13 amino acids. CDR1 is WSHSY, CDR2 SAAADI, per germline. CDR3 DNA sequence: TGCGCCAGCACTAGCGGGGGGGTCCACGAGCAGTACTTC. Its protein product is CASTSGGVHEQYF.

This chain links TRBV7-9 with TRBJ2-3, with TRBD2 matching 10 bases. Germline V gene sequence: CDR1 SEHNR, CDR2 FQNEAQ (reference sequence). The V segment lost 6 bases and the J segment 2 bases; nucleotides outside the gene matches: 2. The CDR3 contains 14 residues. DNA of the CDR3: TGTGCCAGCAGACTAGCGGGGTCCACAGATACGCAGTATTTT. Protein: CASRLAGSTDTQYF.

J is TRBJ1-2 and V is TRBV3-1; D gene uncertain. The CDR3 sequence is 14 residues long. Per the germline V gene, CDR1 is LGHDT and CDR2 is YNNKEL (reference sequence). V lost 5 bases and J 5 bases, leaving 15 bases between the germline ends. CDR3 bases: TGTGCCAGCAGCTATGCGGCACTTACTTATGGCTACACCTTC. This sequence encodes CASSYAALTYGYTF. The whole variable domain, filled in from reference TRBV3-1 and TRBJ1-2, reads DTAVSQTPKYLVTQMGNDKSIKCEQNLGHDTMYWYKQDSKKFLKIMFSYNNKELIINETVPNRFSPKSPDKAHLNLHINSLELGDSAVYFCASSYAALTYGYTFGSGTRLTVV.

This rearrangement joins TRBV24-1 to TRBJ1-2, with unresolved D. Germline values: CDR1 KGHDR, CDR2 SFDVKD. V dropped 4 bases and J dropped 8 bases, with 10 bases sitting between them. There are 12 residues in the CDR3. In DNA, the CDR3 is TGTGCCACCAGTGAGGATGGTACAGGCTACACCTTC. Protein: CATSEDGTGYTF.

This sequence joins TRBV14 and TRBJ2-6; D could derive from TRBD1 or TRBD2 (5 bases each). The V end lost 0 bases, the J end lost 0 bases, and 12 bases lay between the germline ends. Germline CDR1 is SGHDN and CDR2 is FVKESK. The CDR3 spans 18 residues. The CDR3 reads CASSQDGGLSSGANVLTF. The CDR3 bases are TGTGCCAGCAGCCAAGATGGGGGTCTGAGCTCTGGGGCCAACGTCCTGACTTTC. The whole variable domain, remainder taken from reference TRBV14 and TRBJ2-6, is EAGVTQFPSHSVIEKGQTVTLRCDPISGHDNLYWYRRVMGKEIKFLLHFVKESKQDESGMPNNRFLAERTGGTYSTLKVQPAELEDSGVYFCASSQDGGLSSGANVLTFGAGSRLTVL.

This clonotype was picked up one time. The chain has TRBV7-8 and TRBJ2-7; D call uncertain. Trimming took 8 bases from V and 0 from J, leaving 14 bases between them. The CDR3 has 14 residues. In germline, CDR1 is SGHVS, CDR2 FQNEAQ. CDR3 sequence reads: CASAFGSSSYEQYF. Written as DNA, the CDR3 is TGTGCCAGCGCTTTCGGGTCTAGCTCCTACGAGCAGTACTTC.

CDR3 amino acids: CSVEDRSSRDTDTQYF. DNA of the CDR3: TGCAGCGTTGAAGATCGGTCTAGCAGGGACACAGATACGCAGTATTTT. This sequence joins TRBV29-1 and TRBJ2-3; D assignment may be TRBD1 or TRBD2 (5 bases each). The CDR3 is 16 residues long. Germline-derived CDR1 and CDR2 are SQVTM and ANQGSEA. Trimming cost V 0 bases and J 2 bases, with 15 bases left between them.

V gene TRBV5-6 combines with J gene TRBJ2-5; 8 nucleotides align to TRBD2. V gave up 4 bases and J gave up 0 bases; unmatched junction bases: 5. Germline assignment: CDR1 SGHDT and CDR2 YYEEEE. The CDR3 contains 15 residues. The CDR3 sequence: CASSTVLADQETQYF. The CDR3 bases are TGTGCCAGCAGCACCGTACTAGCGGACCAAGAGACCCAGTACTTC.

This clonotype was seen just once. This chain connects TRBV5-4 to TRBJ1-3; D is unclear. Looked up from germline, CDR1 is SGHNT and CDR2 is YYREEE (reference sequence). The CDR3 length is 15 residues. Trimming took off 2 bases at V and 0 bases at J, with 9 bases between the two ends. The CDR3 sequence is CASSFGRLSGNTIYF. In nucleotides, the CDR3 is TGTGCCAGCAGCTTCGGTCGGCTCTCTGGAAACACCATATATTTT.